This TCR beta chain derives from a study of T cells after yellow fever vaccination. Study results and limitations: After the booster, roughly 96% of CD4 and about nine tenths of CD8 primary-response clones were re-detected.

There are a few counts of this clonotype. Its specificity is not known. A single record per CDR3 protein comes from TCRdb applying MiXCR to the 5' RACE reads. The sample carries hundreds of thousands of distinct CDR3 sequences, 3% to 4.5% recorded once. This CDR3 is 12 amino acids long. Germline V gives CDR1 MGHDK, CDR2 SYGVNS. V gave up 3 bases and J gave up 6 bases, with 8 bases separating them. The clonotype was recovered from a man aged 18 to 29 who received the YFV17D yellow fever vaccine. This material consisted of PBMCs, taken on the day of the yellow fever booster vaccination. V gene TRBV25-1 combines with J gene TRBJ1-1; D call uncertain. CDR3 nucleotide sequence: TGTGCCAGCAGTGACGGGCTATCTGAAGCTTTCTTT. Its protein is CASSDGLSEAFF.